These 27 T cell receptor beta chains were sequenced from one sample in a study of blood T cell repertoires in COVID-19. Generated by immunoSEQ multiplex PCR, the TCRdb table keeps only in-frame clones and is missing some. The sample contains approximately 93,000 clones, more than 70% of which appear only once. Sequencing used peripheral blood. All receptors derive from a woman aged 80 or older with acute or convalescent COVID-19.

There are a few counts of this clone. The gene calls are TRBV28 and TRBJ2-7; 8 bases match TRBD1. This CDR3 is 12 amino acids long. V was clipped by 6 bases and J by 2 bases; unmatched bases: 0. Per the germline V gene, CDR1 is MDHEN and CDR2 is SYDVKM. This CDR3 reads CASRQGAYEQYF. The CDR3, as DNA: TGTGCCAGCAGACAGGGGGCCTACGAGCAGTACTTC. The full variable domain, in which reference TRBV28 and TRBJ2-7 provide the parts outside the CDR3, is DVKVTQSSRYLVKRTGEKVFLECVQDMDHENMFWYRQDPGLGLRLIYFSYDVKMKEKGDIPEGYSVSREKKERFSLILESASTNQTSMYLCASRQGAYEQYFGPGTRLTVT.

The rearrangement joins TRBV29-1 to TRBJ1-5, with 10 bases lining up with TRBD1. Trimming took 3 bases from V and 2 from J; bases not matched to a gene: 1. Germline assignment: CDR1 SQVTM and CDR2 ANQGSEA. The CDR3 loop spans 14 amino acids. The CDR3: CSVDGTGGNQPQHF. The DNA of the CDR3 is TGCAGCGTTGACGGGACAGGGGGCAATCAGCCCCAGCATTTT.

This sequence joins TRBV19 and TRBJ1-2; maybe TRBD1 (5 bases). The germline V and J ends were trimmed by 3 bases and 1 base, with 15 bases remaining between them. CDR1 is LNHDA and CDR2 is SQIVND in the germline V gene (reference sequence). This CDR3 region has 16 residues. DNA of the CDR3: TGTGCCAGTAGTATGTCGGCGCGGGGCAATAACTATGGCTACACCTTC. As protein: CASSMSARGNNYGYTF. Together with reference TRBV19 and TRBJ1-2, the CDR3 gives the full variable domain: DGGITQSPKYLFRKEGQNVTLSCEQNLNHDAMYWYRQDPGQGLRLIYYSQIVNDFQKGDIAEGYSVSREKKESFPLTVTSAQKNPTAFYLCASSMSARGNNYGYTFGSGTRLTVV.

The chain couples TRBV5-4 to TRBJ1-2; 8 bases are shared with TRBD1. V lost 4 bases and J lost 6; bases outside the gene matches: 11. The CDR3 length is 15 residues. Per the germline V gene, CDR1 is SGHNT and CDR2 is YYREEE (reference sequence). CDR3 residues: CASSPEQGVRDGYTF. For the CDR3, the DNA is TGTGCCAGCAGCCCGGAACAGGGGGTTAGGGATGGCTACACCTTC.

This clone was detected only once. J is TRBJ1-3 and V is TRBV7-6; D is possibly TRBD1 (6 bases). Germline CDR1 is SGHVS and CDR2 is FNYEAQ. The CDR3 sequence is 16 residues long. Trimming pared 3 bases from V and 0 bases from J, leaving 12 bases between. CDR3 sequence: CASSLDPGVSGNTIYF. The CDR3 region has the DNA TGTGCCAGCAGCTTGGACCCAGGGGTCTCTGGAAACACCATATATTTT. The variable domain in full, with the rest retrieved from reference TRBV7-6 and TRBJ1-3, is GAGVSQSPRYKVTKRGQDVALRCDPISGHVSLYWYRQALGQGPEFLTYFNYEAQQDKSGLPNDRFSAERPEGSISTLTIQRTEQRDSAMYRCASSLDPGVSGNTIYFGEGSWLTVV.

The chain uses TRBV30 and TRBJ1-3; 8 nucleotides agree with TRBD1. Trimming at V came to 0 bases and at J to 3 bases, leaving 7 bases not matched to a gene. The CDR3 extends over 16 amino acids. CDR1 GTSNPN and CDR2 SVGIG come from the germline V gene (reference sequence). The CDR3 spells CAWSVFQGAGGNTIYF. The DNA for the CDR3 is TGTGCCTGGAGTGTTTTCCAGGGGGCTGGTGGAAACACCATATATTTT.

In DNA, the CDR3 is TGCGCCAGCAGCCAAGGGTTCGGGGGAGCTTTCTTT. Translating gives CASSQGFGGAFF. The chain has TRBV4-3 and TRBJ1-1, with D possibly matching TRBD1 (5 bases). This CDR3 comprises 12 residues. Trimming removed 1 base at V and 10 bases at J, with 10 bases between. Germline CDR1 LGHNA, CDR2 YSLEER.

This clone was detected only once. The chain uses TRBV6-2 or TRBV6-3 and TRBJ2-7; 9 positions match TRBD2. The trim removed 1 base at V and 5 bases at J, leaving 12 bases unmatched. The CDR3 contains 17 residues. Looked up from germline, CDR1 is MNHEY and CDR2 is SVGEGT. CDR3 coding DNA: TGTGCCAGCAGTTACTTCCCAAGCGGGGGGCGTTCCGACGAGCAGTACTTC. Translating gives CASSYFPSGGRSDEQYF.

This chain links TRBV18 with TRBJ1-1; TRBD1 is a possible D gene (5 bases). Germline assignment: CDR1 KGHSH and CDR2 LQKENI. This CDR3 comprises 14 residues. Trimming removed 4 bases at V and 5 bases at J, with 14 bases between. DNA of the CDR3: TGTGCCAGCTCACTCGGGACGGGGGGGACTGAAGCTTTCTTT. Translating gives CASSLGTGGTEAFF.

This chain uses TRBV4-3 with TRBJ2-3; possibly TRBD2 for D (7 bases). The V and J ends lost 1 base and 3 bases respectively, with 11 bases between them. There are 15 residues in the CDR3. Per the germline V gene, CDR1 is LGHNA and CDR2 is YSLEER. CDR3 sequence reads: CASSQGGGRTDTQYF. The CDR3 coding sequence is TGCGCCAGCAGCCAAGGGGGGGGCCGTACAGATACGCAGTATTTT.

This clone has a single count. The gene calls are TRBV2 and TRBJ1-2; D possibly corresponds to TRBD1 (6 bases). The length of the CDR3 is 13 residues. Deletions cut 7 bases from V and 2 bases from J, with 11 bases between. Germline CDR1 is SNHLY and CDR2 is FYNNEI. The CDR3 loop reads CASNDRRNYGYTF. The CDR3 DNA follows: TGTGCCAGCAATGACAGGAGGAACTATGGCTACACCTTC.

The rearrangement joins TRBV5-1 to TRBJ1-2, with D tentatively TRBD1 (6 bases). Germline V lookup: CDR1 SGHRS, CDR2 YFSETQ. V was shortened by 0 bases and J by 4 bases, with 13 bases between the two germline ends. The CDR3 has 15 amino acids. In nucleotides, the CDR3 is TGCGCCAGCAGCTTGGGAGGTGACAGGAGCTATGGCTACACCTTC. Amino acid sequence: CASSLGGDRSYGYTF.

V usage is TRBV7-3 and J usage is TRBJ1-1; D remains ambiguous. The CDR3 runs to 13 residues. The germline gives CDR1 SGHTA, CDR2 FQGTGA. V dropped 4 bases and J dropped 2 bases, with 8 bases sitting between them. This CDR3 is CASSSTGNTEAFF. For the CDR3, the DNA is TGTGCCAGCAGCTCCACGGGTAACACTGAAGCTTTCTTT.

The V call is TRBV7-2, the J call TRBJ2-5, with D possibly TRBD1 on 7 matching bases. Germline CDR1 reads SGHTA; CDR2 reads FQGNSA. CDR3 length: 12 residues. Deletions cut 9 bases from V and 5 bases from J, with 13 bases between. DNA for the CDR3: TGTGCCAGTTCAGGGGGGTCGGAGACCCAGTACTTC. Amino acid sequence: CASSGGSETQYF.

The gene calls are TRBV6-5 and TRBJ2-5; TRBD2 aligns across 7 bases. The CDR3 totals 13 residues. V gave up 6 bases and J gave up 2 bases; unmatched junction bases: 3. Germline loops: CDR1 MNHEY, CDR2 SVGAGI. CDR3 protein: CASRPGGQETQYF. Here the CDR3 DNA reads TGTGCCAGCAGGCCGGGGGGTCAAGAGACCCAGTACTTC.

V is TRBV6-2 or TRBV6-3 and J is TRBJ1-5; D not resolved. Germline CDR1 reads MNHEY; CDR2 reads SVGEGT. V lost 2 bases, J lost 7 bases, and 12 bases lay in between. CDR3 size: 14 residues. The CDR3 protein is CASSYDPGRQPQHF. The CDR3 DNA sequence: TGTGCCAGCAGTTACGACCCGGGGAGACAGCCCCAGCATTTT.

This sequence joins TRBV9 and TRBJ2-3, with D possibly being TRBD1 (5 bases). V was cut by 3 bases and J by 6 bases, with 17 bases left in between. The germline gives CDR1 SGDLS, CDR2 YYNGEE. The CDR3 is 15 residues long. Here the CDR3 DNA reads TGTGCCAGCAGCGGCCACGGTCAGGGTTTCGATACGCAGTATTTT. Translated, it gives CASSGHGQGFDTQYF.

The chain joins TRBV28 to TRBJ2-2; 15 bases agree with TRBD2. The ends lost 5 bases at V and 7 bases at J; junction bases unmatched: 14. The CDR3 runs to 19 residues. Germline CDR1 and CDR2: MDHEN and SYDVKM. The CDR3 region is CASSPRRTSGGGADGELFF. The CDR3, as DNA: TGTGCCAGCAGTCCAAGACGGACTAGCGGGGGGGGTGCGGACGGGGAGCTGTTTTTT.

This clone has just one count. The chain uses TRBV4-3 and TRBJ1-1; D call uncertain. The germline gives CDR1 LGHNA, CDR2 YSLEER. This CDR3 region has 15 residues. V dropped 0 bases and J dropped 5 bases, with 13 bases sitting between them. The CDR3 DNA sequence: TGCGCCAGCAGCCAAGATAGCCGGGGAAATACTGAAGCTTTCTTT. It encodes CASSQDSRGNTEAFF.

The V and J genes are TRBV27 and TRBJ1-2, with TRBD1 identical over 9 bases. The CDR3 has 14 residues. V shed 4 bases, J shed 3 bases, and the junction held 3 bases outside the gene matches. The V gene's germline CDR1 is MNHEY and CDR2 SMNVEV (reference sequence). DNA of the CDR3: TGTGCCAGCAGTTCGACAGGGGGGGACTATGGCTACACCTTC. Protein sequence: CASSSTGGDYGYTF.

The rearrangement uses TRBV28 and TRBJ1-2; maybe TRBD1 (6 bases). This CDR3 spans 14 amino acids. In germline, CDR1 is MDHEN, CDR2 SYDVKM. V was shortened by 6 bases and J by 6 bases, with 17 bases between the two germline ends. The CDR3 reads CASSTGRGDHGYTF. The CDR3 region has the DNA TGTGCCAGCAGCACAGGGCGCGGAGACCATGGCTACACCTTC.

This clone was seen only once. This chain uses TRBV11-2 with TRBJ2-5; 10 nucleotides match TRBD2. The CDR3 runs 14 residues. Trimming took 1 base from V and 6 from J; bases not matched to a gene: 2. From germline, CDR1 is SGHAT and CDR2 FQNNGV. CDR3 sequence reads: CASSLVAGGQTQYF. The CDR3, as DNA: TGTGCCAGCAGCTTAGTAGCGGGGGGCCAGACCCAGTACTTC.

The rearrangement joins TRBV4-3 to TRBJ2-5; TRBD2 aligns across 8 bases. CDR3 length: 17 residues. Germline assignment: CDR1 LGHNA and CDR2 YSLEER. V lost 0 bases to trimming and J lost 3 bases; unmatched junction nucleotides: 9. This CDR3 reads CASSQDLGGGLEETQYF. Here the CDR3 DNA reads TGCGCCAGCAGCCAAGATCTCGGGGGGGGGCTGGAAGAGACCCAGTACTTC.

Here the CDR3 reads CASSPQGQNTGELFF. In DNA, the CDR3 is TGTGCCAGCTCACCACAGGGACAGAACACCGGGGAGCTGTTTTTT. V and J are TRBV18 and TRBJ2-2; D is possibly TRBD1 (6 bases). From germline, CDR1 is KGHSH and CDR2 LQKENI. CDR3 size: 15 residues. V lost 1 base and J 1 base, leaving 7 bases between the germline ends.

The rearrangement links TRBV7-2 to TRBJ2-1, with D perhaps matching TRBD2 (5 bases). The V gene's germline CDR1 is SGHTA and CDR2 FQGNSA. This CDR3 region has 12 residues. With 2 bases removed from V and 8 bases from J, the gap between germline ends came to 7 bases. CDR3 loop: CASSLMRDEQFF. The CDR3, as DNA: TGTGCCAGCAGCTTAATGAGGGATGAGCAGTTCTTC.

This sequence joins TRBV7-3 and TRBJ1-1; D gene unclear. Germline-derived CDR1 and CDR2 are SGHTA and FQGTGA. The CDR3 contains 13 residues. V shed 8 bases and J shed 3 bases, with 13 bases lying between them. The CDR3 DNA reads as TGTGCCAGCTCCAGGTTTCTGGACACTGAAGCTTTCTTT. Translated: CASSRFLDTEAFF.

The chain employs TRBV5-5 and TRBJ1-2, with 9 bases matching TRBD1. V was clipped by 3 bases and J by 7 bases; unmatched bases: 10. This CDR3 spans 15 amino acids. Germline assignment: CDR1 SGHKS and CDR2 YYEKEE (reference sequence). DNA of the CDR3: TGTGCCAGCAGCTCCTTACAGGGGGCTGTTATTGGCTACACCTTC. Translated, it gives CASSSLQGAVIGYTF.